This record concerns one T cell receptor beta chain sequence. The sample comes from a study of CD8 T cells in Susac syndrome. The trim removed 2 bases at V and 1 base at J, leaving 5 bases unmatched. Germline loops: CDR1 KGHDR, CDR2 SFDVKD. This CDR3 has 19 amino acids. An input of about 0.5 to 1 ug of RNA was subjected to reverse transcription using random hexamers. The method of amplification for TCR beta CDR3 was immunoSEQ multiplex PCR, covering 54 Vbeta and 13 Jbeta. Each CDR3 protein gets one entry after TCRdb re-called the immunoSEQ multiplex PCR reads with MiXCR. The data contain 150,000 or so distinct CDR3 sequences, less than 95% of them singletons. The multiple sclerosis control cohort comprised treatment-naive individuals presenting with stable or active relapsing-remitting disease. The authors negatively isolated CD8+ and CD4+ T cells and FACS-enriched TEMRA cells.

This TCR came from a human donor with multiple sclerosis. This sequence joins TRBV24-1 and TRBJ2-1, with TRBD2 identical over 15 bases. The sample was CD4+ T cells from PBMCs. CDR3 protein: CATSDSPGLAGGSYNEQFF. CDR3 sequence (DNA): TGTGCCACCAGTGATTCACCGGGACTAGCGGGAGGTTCCTACAATGAGCAGTTCTTC.